The 25 T cell receptor beta chains given below trace back to one sample, sequenced in a study of shared clonotypes between healthy human individuals. Libraries were prepared by immunoSEQ multiplex PCR; TCRdb keeps only in-frame clonotypes and omits some of them. Among some 680,000 clones listed, around three quarters were seen once. Sequencing was carried out using memory CD4+ T cells sorted from blood. Subset meaning: CD45RA-negative fraction. The receptors here all came from a woman in her twenties or thirties in good health.

This chain uses TRBV7-3 with TRBJ2-2; D is possibly TRBD2 (5 bases). The CDR3 is made up of 14 amino acids. Germline V gives CDR1 SGHTA, CDR2 FQGTGA. The V end was cut by 2 bases, the J end by 4 bases, with 8 bases between. CDR3 sequence (DNA): TGTGCCAGCAGCTTAGGGAGTACCACCGGGGAGCTGTTTTTT. Translation gives CASSLGSTTGELFF.

The chain combines TRBV19 with TRBJ2-2, with TRBD2 matching 12 bases. Germline assignment: CDR1 LNHDA and CDR2 SQIVND (reference sequence). The CDR3 sequence is 18 residues long. V lost 6 bases, J lost 3 bases, and 11 bases stayed unmatched. CDR3 in DNA: TGTGCCAGTAGAATGATGACTAGCGGGAGAGGGTACACCGGGGAGCTGTTTTTT. It specifies CASRMMTSGRGYTGELFF. Complete variable domain (other parts from reference TRBV19 and TRBJ2-2): DGGITQSPKYLFRKEGQNVTLSCEQNLNHDAMYWYRQDPGQGLRLIYYSQIVNDFQKGDIAEGYSVSREKKESFPLTVTSAQKNPTAFYLCASRMMTSGRGYTGELFFGEGSRLTVL.

The V call is TRBV7-8, the J call TRBJ2-3, with 10 positions matching TRBD2. Germline values: CDR1 SGHVS, CDR2 FQNEAQ. This CDR3 spans 17 amino acids. V gave up 1 base and J gave up 2 bases; unmatched junction bases: 6. The CDR3 reads CASSLVGLADYTDTQYF. CDR3 bases: TGTGCCAGCAGCTTAGTAGGACTAGCGGATTACACAGATACGCAGTATTTT.

This clone has a count of ten or more. The chain is built from TRBV9 and TRBJ1-4; 9 nucleotides line up with TRBD1. J gave up 8 bases and V 4 bases, and 6 bases lay outside the gene matches. The CDR3 totals 14 residues. Per germline, CDR1 SGDLS and CDR2 YYNGEE. CDR3 protein: CASSPRTGVEKLFF. For the CDR3, the DNA is TGTGCCAGCAGCCCAAGGACAGGGGTCGAAAAACTGTTTTTT.

This chain connects TRBV19 to TRBJ2-3; TRBD1 might be the D (5 bases). The CDR3 has 12 residues. CDR1 is LNHDA, CDR2 SQIVND, per germline (reference sequence). V shed 3 bases and J shed 7 bases, with 8 bases lying between them. The CDR3 nucleotides are TGTGCCAGTAGTATCAGGGAAAATACGCAGTATTTT. Protein: CASSIRENTQYF.

This clone came up a few times. In the same sample, other DNA sequences code for this CDR3. The genes are TRBV2 and TRBJ2-2; 11 positions agree with TRBD1. From germline, CDR1 is SNHLY and CDR2 FYNNEI. The CDR3 is 15 amino acids. V shed 6 bases and J 4 bases; nucleotides not matched to a gene: 4. The CDR3 DNA is TGTGCCAGCAGCGACGGGACAGGGGGCACCGGGGAGCTGTTTTTT. Its protein product is CASSDGTGGTGELFF.

V and J are TRBV19 and TRBJ1-5, with 7 bases matching TRBD1. V trimming: 7 bases; J trimming: 10 bases; junction bases outside the gene matches: 13. Germline CDR1 reads LNHDA; CDR2 reads SQIVND (reference sequence). This CDR3 spans 14 amino acids. For the CDR3, the DNA is TGTGCCAGTACTCCGGTGACAGGGTGGAATCCCCAGCATTTT. This gives the protein CASTPVTGWNPQHF.

The rearrangement uses TRBV5-4 and TRBJ1-5; D may be TRBD1 (6 bases). The CDR3 has 15 residues. The germline V gene has CDR1 SGHNT and CDR2 YYREEE (reference sequence). Trimming took off 4 bases at V and 2 bases at J, with 13 bases between the two ends. CDR3 sequence (DNA): TGTGCCAGCAGCATACAGGGAGTTGGCAATCAGCCCCAGCATTTT. It specifies CASSIQGVGNQPQHF.

The chain combines TRBV6-1 with TRBJ2-5; 10 nucleotides match TRBD2. There are 12 residues in the CDR3. The V segment lost 9 bases and the J segment 5 bases; nucleotides outside the gene matches: 3. CDR1 is MNHNS, CDR2 SASEGT, per germline. The CDR3: CASNSGRETQYF. In DNA, the CDR3 is TGTGCCAGTAATAGCGGGAGGGAGACCCAGTACTTC.

V and J are TRBV28 and TRBJ1-4, with D perhaps matching TRBD1 (6 bases). The germline V gene encodes CDR1 MDHEN and CDR2 SYDVKM. With 2 bases removed from V and 0 bases from J, the gap between germline ends came to 19 bases. CDR3 length: 19 amino acids. CDR3 nucleotide sequence: TGTGCCAGCAGTTTACTATGGGGGCTCGACGGAGCAACTAATGAAAAACTGTTTTTT. Translated, it gives CASSLLWGLDGATNEKLFF.

The chain carries TRBV2 and TRBJ2-1; perhaps TRBD2 as D (6 bases). Germline CDR1 is SNHLY and CDR2 is FYNNEI. The V and J ends lost 4 bases and 8 bases respectively, with 15 bases between them. The CDR3 totals 14 residues. In DNA form, the CDR3 reads TGTGCCAGCAGTGTGGGGGGTAATAACGATGAGCAGTTCTTC. It translates to CASSVGGNNDEQFF.

This chain joins TRBV27 and TRBJ1-5; 7 bases are a match to TRBD1. V was clipped by 8 bases and J by 5 bases; unmatched bases: 6. Germline lookup yields CDR1 MNHEY and CDR2 SMNVEV (reference sequence). This CDR3 spans 13 amino acids. The CDR3 protein is CASLTGTDQPQHF. The CDR3 DNA follows: TGTGCCAGCCTGACAGGGACGGATCAGCCCCAGCATTTT.

This chain connects TRBV11-1 to TRBJ2-2; TRBD1 aligns across 11 bases. The CDR3 has 17 amino acids. Germline V gene sequence: CDR1 SGHAT, CDR2 FQDESV (reference sequence). J was trimmed by 6 bases and V by 5 bases; bases with no gene match: 11. Here the CDR3 reads CASSTRSGQGGSGELFF. The CDR3, as DNA: TGTGCCAGCAGCACACGTTCGGGACAGGGGGGATCCGGGGAGCTGTTTTTT.

The V gene is TRBV28, the J gene TRBJ2-1; 8 bases are shared with TRBD1. This CDR3 spans 13 amino acids. The trim removed 8 bases at V and 2 bases at J, leaving 2 bases unmatched. CDR1 and CDR2 from the germline V gene are MDHEN and SYDVKM. CDR3 region: CASLGQAYNEQFF. The CDR3 bases are TGTGCCAGCCTGGGACAGGCCTACAATGAGCAGTTCTTC.

J is TRBJ1-1 and V is TRBV6-1, with 7 bases that match TRBD1. V was pared by 5 bases and J by 4 bases, with 7 bases of the junction left unmatched. CDR3 size: 14 residues. Germline V lookup: CDR1 MNHNS, CDR2 SASEGT. For the CDR3, the DNA is TGTGCCAGCAGTAGAACAGGGGAGGGCACTGAAGCTTTCTTT. Protein: CASSRTGEGTEAFF.

V usage is TRBV15 and J usage is TRBJ2-1, with 11 bases fitting TRBD2. The CDR3 covers 15 residues. J lost 7 bases, V lost 0 bases, and 2 bases had no gene match. The germline V gene encodes CDR1 LNHNV and CDR2 YYDKDF (reference sequence). CDR3 region: CATSRDTSGSNEQFF. CDR3 DNA sequence: TGTGCCACCAGCAGAGATACTAGCGGGAGTAATGAGCAGTTCTTC.

This chain links TRBV9 with TRBJ2-1; 8 bases align to TRBD1. V dropped 0 bases and J dropped 0; count of bases not matched to a gene: 11. There are 19 residues in the CDR3. CDR1 is SGDLS and CDR2 is YYNGEE in the germline V gene. The DNA for the CDR3 is TGTGCCAGCAGCGTAGGGTCAGGGGGCACGTTCGGCTCCTACAATGAGCAGTTCTTC. Protein product: CASSVGSGGTFGSYNEQFF.

The J gene is TRBJ2-7, the V gene TRBV7-2; 14 positions match TRBD2. The V gene's germline CDR1 is SGHTA and CDR2 FQGNSA. The CDR3 is made up of 19 amino acids. Trimming at V came to 5 bases and at J to 1 base, leaving 13 bases not matched to a gene. In DNA form, the CDR3 reads TGTGCCAGCAGCAGGGGACTAGCGGGAGTGTTTGGGTTGTCCTACGAGCAGTACTTC. This codes for CASSRGLAGVFGLSYEQYF.

This rearrangement joins TRBV19 to TRBJ2-7; possibly TRBD2 for D (6 bases). Trimming removed 7 bases from V and 6 bases from J, with 22 bases in between. The V gene's germline CDR1 is LNHDA and CDR2 SQIVND (reference sequence). This CDR3 region has 15 residues. The CDR3 spells CASTPRKAEGLEQYF. In nucleotides, the CDR3 is TGTGCCAGTACCCCTCGCAAAGCGGAGGGGCTCGAGCAGTACTTC.

This chain joins TRBV18 and TRBJ1-5; D ambiguous. The CDR3 sequence is 14 residues long. V lost 2 bases and J lost 3, with 8 bases in between. Germline V gene sequence: CDR1 KGHSH, CDR2 LQKENI. CDR3 in DNA: TGTGCCAGCTCACCAGGCCGAACCAATCAGCCCCAGCATTTT. It is translated as CASSPGRTNQPQHF.

This chain uses TRBV28 with TRBJ1-2, with 9 bases matching TRBD1. The CDR3 extends over 15 amino acids. With 5 bases clipped from V and 8 bases from J, the junction kept 12 bases outside the gene matches. Germline CDR1 is MDHEN and CDR2 is SYDVKM. The CDR3 nucleotides read TGTGCCAGCAGTGCAACCTCGGGACAGGGATTCGGCTACACCTTC. This codes for CASSATSGQGFGYTF.

DNA of the CDR3: TGCCTAGCGGGCAGGGTGTGCACAGATACGCAGTATTTT. Translation: CLAGRVCTDTQYF. The chain employs TRBV1 and TRBJ2-3; TRBD2, the table's D call, lacks a check against the DNA. TRBV1 is termed a pseudogene. The length of the CDR3 is 13 residues.

The V call is TRBV23-1, the J call TRBJ1-5, with 9 bases matching TRBD1. TRBV23-1 is known as an ORF, though its function is uncertain. Trimming cost V 7 bases and J 0 bases; bases outside gene matches: 13. The CDR3 totals 18 residues. The CDR3 DNA sequence: TGCGCCAGCAAAAGGCGGGGACAGGGAGACCATAGCAATCAGCCCCAGCATTTT. This encodes CASKRRGQGDHSNQPQHF.

Ten or more counts support this clone. The chain uses TRBV28 and TRBJ2-5; 7 positions agree with TRBD1. CDR1 and CDR2 (germline): MDHEN, SYDVKM. After removal of 5 bases from V and 9 bases from J, the junction contained 9 bases not matched to a gene. This CDR3 has 13 residues. The chain's CDR3 is CASSPGHQGAQYF. CDR3 nucleotide sequence: TGTGCCAGCAGTCCGGGACACCAGGGGGCCCAGTACTTC.

In nucleotides, the CDR3 is TGCGCCAGCAGCTTGGTTGGGGGTTCGAACACTGAAGCTTTCTTT. Amino acid sequence: CASSLVGGSNTEAFF. The chain uses TRBV5-1 and TRBJ1-1; D is possibly TRBD1 (5 bases). Deletions cut 0 bases from V and 1 base from J, with 10 bases between. The length of the CDR3 is 15 residues. Germline loops: CDR1 SGHRS, CDR2 YFSETQ.